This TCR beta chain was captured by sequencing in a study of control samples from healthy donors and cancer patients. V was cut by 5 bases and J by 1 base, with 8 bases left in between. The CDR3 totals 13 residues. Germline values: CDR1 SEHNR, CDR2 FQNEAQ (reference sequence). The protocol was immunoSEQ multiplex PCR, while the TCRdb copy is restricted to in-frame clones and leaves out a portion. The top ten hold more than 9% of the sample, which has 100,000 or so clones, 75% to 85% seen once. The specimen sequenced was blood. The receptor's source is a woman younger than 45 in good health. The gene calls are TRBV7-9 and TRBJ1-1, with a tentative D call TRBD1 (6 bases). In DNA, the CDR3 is TGTGCCAGCAGCCCGACAGGGAACACTGAAGCTTTCTTT. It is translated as CASSPTGNTEAFF.